The source of this T cell receptor beta chain is a study of Ad26.COV2.S vaccination and SARS-CoV-2 variants. Trimming shortened V by 0 bases and J by 7 bases, and 9 bases separated the two germline ends. CDR1 is LGHNA, CDR2 YNFKEQ, per germline. The CDR3 runs 13 residues. The sample's treatment: about 20 received Ad26.COV2.S at low or high dose, single or two shots; several received placebo; per-sample allocation not given. After the first vaccine or placebo injection, samples were drawn on day 63. Findings and caveats of the study: Spike-specific responses of CD8+ and CD4+ T cells were reported to display substantial breadth after vaccination. An underestimation of total T cell responses may have resulted from the TCR breadth and depth analyses.

The protocol was immunoSEQ multiplex PCR, while the TCRdb copy is restricted to in-frame clones and leaves out a portion. Of around 450,000 clones listed, 90% are singletons. As for this clone: Its antigen is as yet unknown.

J is TRBJ2-5 and V is TRBV4-2; a possible D gene is TRBD2 (5 bases). This receptor was taken from a person between 18 and 59 years old who received the Ad26.COV2.S COVID-19 vaccine or a placebo. The material sequenced was peripheral blood, taken in a trial of Ad26.COV2.S vaccine versus placebo. CDR3 sequence (DNA): TGTGCCAGCAGCCAAGATGTAGGAGGGACCCAGTACTTC. This translates into CASSQDVGGTQYF.